This passage covers 2 T cell receptor beta chains from one sample sequenced in a study of cytomegalovirus exposure and HLA in healthy donors. The PCR was carried out with 60 Vbeta primers and 13 Jbeta primers. Assay: immunoSEQ multiplex PCR; the TCRdb copy retains only in-frame clones and omits some. This sample has about 63,000 clones, with roughly 80% found just once. Sequences were obtained from PBMCs. All receptors come from a woman between 40 and 55 years old in good health and CMV-seropositive.

There are a few counts of this clone. The chain combines TRBV6-1 with TRBJ1-1; 7 nucleotides agree with TRBD1. J lost 5 bases, V lost 6 bases, and 6 bases had no gene match. This CDR3 has 13 amino acids. The germline gives CDR1 MNHNS, CDR2 SASEGT. The CDR3 coding sequence is TGTGCCAGCAGGGAACTACAGGGGACTGAAGCTTTCTTT. Amino acids: CASRELQGTEAFF.

The genes are TRBV7-3 and TRBJ2-3; TRBD2 matches at 8 bases. There are 16 residues in the CDR3. J lost 2 bases, V lost 5 bases, and 9 bases had no gene match. In germline, CDR1 is SGHTA, CDR2 FQGTGA. DNA for the CDR3: TGTGCCAGCAGCCCCGGGGGGGTGGGCCACACAGATACGCAGTATTTT. Translation: CASSPGGVGHTDTQYF.